The 30 T cell receptor beta chains presented below share a single source sample, sequenced in a study of blood T cells in healthy people across ages. Primers used in a second PCR of roughly 7 to 12 cycles were a sample-barcoded 5' primer and a J-beta primer mix. Using its own MiXCR run on the 5' RACE reads, TCRdb lists one record per CDR3 protein. The table has some 920,000 distinct CDR3 sequences, roughly 50% seen once. What was sequenced was blood. All receptors derive from an older woman in good health.

The chain joins TRBV10-2 to TRBJ2-4, with TRBD2 matching over 7 bases. Germline V gene data show CDR1 as WSHSY and CDR2 as SAAADI. V gave up 10 bases and J gave up 13 bases; unmatched junction bases: 19. This CDR3 contains 14 residues. In nucleotides, the CDR3 is TGCGCCATAGGGAGGGGTGGACACTCCTACAAGCAGTACTTC. It specifies CAIGRGGHSYKQYF.

In its sample, this clonotype was seen a few times. CDR3 coding DNA: TGCAGCGCCCAAGGACAGGGAACGCGCGAGCAGTACTTC. It specifies CSAQGQGTREQYF. This chain uses TRBV29-1 with TRBJ2-7; the match to TRBD1 covers 8 bases. The CDR3 is 13 amino acids. The germline V gene encodes CDR1 SQVTM and CDR2 ANQGSEA. Unmatched junction bases numbered 11, after V lost 7 bases and J lost 6 bases.

The gene calls are TRBV27 and TRBJ2-3; TRBD2 is a possible D gene (6 bases). This CDR3 region has 13 residues. V dropped 0 bases and J dropped 11 bases, with 12 bases sitting between them. CDR1 and CDR2 (germline): MNHEY, SMNVEV (reference sequence). The CDR3 is CASSLSIGGEQYF. CDR3 nucleotides: TGTGCCAGCAGTTTATCGATCGGGGGAGAGCAGTATTTT.

This clonotype was detected only a few times. The V and J genes are TRBV7-2 and TRBJ2-1; 9 bases are shared with TRBD2. Germline V gene data show CDR1 as SGHTA and CDR2 as FQGNSA. CDR3 length equals 16 residues. V lost 5 bases to trimming and J lost 6 bases; unmatched junction nucleotides: 11. For the CDR3, the DNA is TGTGCCAGCAGCCGGGGGGGTAGCGGGAGTCCCAATGAGCAGTTCTTC. Protein: CASSRGGSGSPNEQFF.

The chain uses TRBV20-1 and TRBJ1-2; D remains unclear. The CDR3 totals 10 residues. The V end lost 7 bases, the J end lost 3 bases, and 6 bases lay between the germline ends. Germline lookup yields CDR1 DFQATT and CDR2 SNEGSKA (reference sequence). The CDR3 region is CSVLDYGYTF. DNA for the CDR3: TGCAGTGTTCTTGACTATGGCTACACCTTC.

This clonotype was detected a few times. This chain joins TRBV12-3 or TRBV12-4 and TRBJ2-4; weak D call: TRBD2 (6 bases). V lost 8 bases and J lost 6, with 14 bases in between. The CDR3 runs to 13 residues. Written as DNA, the CDR3 is TGTGCCAGCGGGCCGACGGGACTAAACATTCAGTACTTC. Its protein product is CASGPTGLNIQYF.

This clonotype has more than one count but fewer than ten. This chain uses TRBV4-3 with TRBJ2-3; D gene unclear. Between the trimmed V and J ends, which lost 0 bases and 6 bases, there was a span of 4 bases. Germline V gene data show CDR1 as LGHNA and CDR2 as YSLEER. The CDR3 runs to 12 residues. The CDR3 sequence: CASSQDGDTQYF. The DNA for the CDR3 is TGCGCCAGCAGCCAAGACGGGGATACGCAGTATTTT.

There are a few counts of this clonotype. The chain joins TRBV28 to TRBJ2-1; D is ambiguous. V lost 7 bases and J 8 bases, leaving 12 bases between the germline ends. Germline-derived CDR1 and CDR2 are MDHEN and SYDVKM. The CDR3 length is 12 residues. CDR3 protein: CASKGSGDEQFF. The CDR3 DNA reads TGTGCCAGCAAAGGCAGTGGGGATGAGCAGTTCTTC.

The table lists this clonotype with a few counts. The genes are TRBV29-1 and TRBJ2-1, with 11 nucleotides matching TRBD2. The CDR3 runs to 17 residues. V was clipped by 6 bases and J by 4 bases; unmatched bases: 14. Germline V gene lookup returns CDR1 SQVTM and CDR2 ANQGSEA. This CDR3 reads CSVEIRTSGSPYNEQFF. DNA of the CDR3: TGCAGCGTAGAAATAAGAACTAGCGGGAGCCCTTACAATGAGCAGTTCTTC.

The J gene is TRBJ2-3, the V gene TRBV2, with 9 bases identical to TRBD2. V lost 7 bases to trimming and J lost 6 bases; unmatched junction nucleotides: 17. Germline V lookup: CDR1 SNHLY, CDR2 FYNNEI. The CDR3 runs to 17 residues. The CDR3 loop reads CASMRSPSGTIMDTQYF. DNA of the CDR3: TGTGCCAGCATGAGGTCCCCTAGCGGGACGATAATGGATACGCAGTATTTT.

This clonotype was detected ten times or more. The chain recombines TRBV4-3 with TRBJ2-1; maybe TRBD2 (5 bases). The CDR3 extends over 16 amino acids. V gave up 0 bases and J gave up 3 bases, with 12 bases separating them. CDR1 and CDR2 from the germline V gene are LGHNA and YSLEER. The DNA of the CDR3 is TGCGCCAGCAGCCAAGATACCCAGCGGAGCTACAATGAGCAGTTCTTC. This codes for CASSQDTQRSYNEQFF.

Only one count was recorded for this clonotype. The chain joins TRBV28 to TRBJ2-3, with 7 nucleotides matching TRBD1. Trimming cost V 5 bases and J 3 bases; bases outside gene matches: 8. The germline V gene has CDR1 MDHEN and CDR2 SYDVKM. CDR3 length: 15 residues. This chain's CDR3 is CASSPWGQHTDTQYF. CDR3 DNA sequence: TGTGCCAGCAGTCCCTGGGGACAGCATACAGATACGCAGTATTTT.

The gene calls are TRBV29-1 and TRBJ2-3; 10 bases are a match to TRBD1. Germline V lookup: CDR1 SQVTM, CDR2 ANQGSEA. V was pared by 7 bases and J by 4 bases, with 8 bases of the junction left unmatched. The CDR3 sequence is 14 residues long. The CDR3 nucleotides are TGCAGCGCAAGGACAGGGGGGCCCGCAGATACGCAGTATTTT. Translated, it gives CSARTGGPADTQYF.

The chain combines TRBV4-1 with TRBJ2-5; D gene ambiguous. CDR1 is MGHRA, CDR2 YSYEKL, per germline. CDR3 length: 15 residues. V shed 1 base and J shed 5 bases, with 14 bases lying between them. The CDR3 sequence: CASSQVAAAGETQYF. CDR3 sequence (DNA): TGCGCCAGCAGCCAAGTGGCCGCCGCCGGCGAGACCCAGTACTTC.

This clonotype was counted a few times. The chain combines TRBV5-1 with TRBJ2-7, with 10 bases aligning to TRBD2. This CDR3 has 13 residues. The germline CDR1 and CDR2 sequences are SGHRS and YFSETQ. J lost 2 bases, V lost 7 bases, and 3 bases had no gene match. The CDR3 sequence is CASASGSAYEQYF. In DNA, the CDR3 is TGCGCCAGCGCTAGCGGGAGTGCCTACGAGCAGTACTTC.

This clonotype was detected only a few times. V gene TRBV15 combines with J gene TRBJ2-7, with 7 nucleotides matching TRBD2. This CDR3 has 16 residues. Germline V gene lookup returns CDR1 LNHNV and CDR2 YYDKDF (reference sequence). With V trimmed by 4 bases and J by 3 bases, 12 bases remained unmatched. This CDR3 is CATSTEGGREIYEQYF. CDR3 nucleotides: TGTGCCACCAGCACCGAGGGTGGGCGGGAGATCTACGAGCAGTACTTC.

As to this clonotype: At one end the junction does not follow the germline gene, possibly because of a read error. The V call is TRBV9, the J call TRBJ1-2; no clear D. The germline V gene encodes CDR1 SGDLS and CDR2 YYNGEE. There are 15 residues in the CDR3. The CDR3 region is CASGVNPEPSYGYTF. The CDR3, as DNA: TGTGCCAGCGGCGTAAATCCAGAGCCCAGCTATGGCTACACCTTC.

This sequence joins TRBV7-6 and TRBJ2-2; D gene unclear. The germline V gene has CDR1 SGHVS and CDR2 FNYEAQ. This CDR3 is built from 15 residues. V was trimmed by 5 bases and J by 4 bases, leaving 14 bases between them. CDR3 protein: CASSPDLLPTGELFF. CDR3 sequence (DNA): TGTGCCAGCAGCCCCGACTTACTCCCCACCGGGGAGCTGTTTTTT.

The chain recombines TRBV18 with TRBJ2-7; 10 nucleotides align to TRBD1. Germline assignment: CDR1 KGHSH and CDR2 LQKENI. The V gene end was trimmed by 6 bases and the J gene end by 3 bases; junction bases not matched to a gene: 8. This CDR3 region has 15 residues. CDR3 sequence (DNA): TGTGCCAGCTCGCACCCGGGACAGGGGTTCTACGAGCAGTACTTC. Residues: CASSHPGQGFYEQYF.

The rearrangement uses TRBV28 and TRBJ2-7, with unresolved D. The CDR3 sequence is 11 residues long. Germline CDR1 reads MDHEN; CDR2 reads SYDVKM. V was shortened by 5 bases and J by 7 bases, with 9 bases between the two germline ends. The CDR3 sequence is CASSPAREQYF. CDR3 nucleotides: TGTGCCAGCAGTCCCGCCAGGGAGCAGTACTTC. Drawing the rest from reference TRBV28 and TRBJ2-7, the complete variable domain is DVKVTQSSRYLVKRTGEKVFLECVQDMDHENMFWYRQDPGLGLRLIYFSYDVKMKEKGDIPEGYSVSREKKERFSLILESASTNQTSMYLCASSPAREQYFGPGTRLTVT.

This clonotype was detected a few times. The chain uses TRBV27 and TRBJ1-4; a weak D match, TRBD1 (5 bases). The CDR3 runs 16 residues. Trimming removed 5 bases at V and 6 bases at J, with 19 bases between. Germline-derived CDR1 and CDR2 are MNHEY and SMNVEV (reference sequence). DNA for the CDR3: TGTGCCAGCAGTATACTCTACCTTGGGGGTCATGAAAAACTGTTTTTT. It is translated as CASSILYLGGHEKLFF. The whole variable domain, remainder taken from reference TRBV27 and TRBJ1-4, is EAQVTQNPRYLITVTGKKLTVTCSQNMNHEYMSWYRQDPGLGLRQIYYSMNVEVTDKGDVPEGYKVSRKEKRNFPLILESPSPNQTSLYFCASSILYLGGHEKLFFGSGTQLSVL.

V and J are TRBV7-9 and TRBJ2-7, with D perhaps TRBD1 or TRBD2 (5 bases each). The length of the CDR3 is 13 residues. In germline, CDR1 is SEHNR, CDR2 FQNEAQ (reference sequence). V was pared by 10 bases and J by 0 bases, with 13 bases between. The CDR3 is CATRGRSSYEQYF. The CDR3 DNA sequence: TGTGCCACCCGGGGACGTTCCTCCTACGAGCAGTACTTC.

CDR3 in amino acids: CSASTSGTSGSRSPRAQYF. The CDR3 bases are TGCAGTGCTTCCACCTCCGGGACTAGCGGGAGCAGGTCACCTAGGGCCCAGTACTTC. The genes are TRBV20-1 and TRBJ2-5, with TRBD2 matching over 14 bases. Trimming cost V 5 bases and J 9 bases; bases outside gene matches: 23. CDR1 and CDR2 from the germline V gene are DFQATT and SNEGSKA (reference sequence). This CDR3 spans 19 amino acids.

The CDR3 bases are TGTGCCAGCTCACCAGACGGAACCCCCTACGAGCAGTACTTC. Residues: CASSPDGTPYEQYF. The chain employs TRBV18 and TRBJ2-7; D uncertain. Germline CDR1 is KGHSH and CDR2 is LQKENI. The CDR3 is 14 amino acids. Trimming stripped 2 bases from V and 2 bases from J, with 10 bases between.

The chain couples TRBV7-9 to TRBJ2-1; D gene unclear. CDR1 SEHNR and CDR2 FQNEAQ come from the germline V gene (reference sequence). The CDR3 extends over 14 amino acids. Trimming cost V 1 base and J 10 bases, with 14 bases left between them. The CDR3 bases are TGTGCCAGCAGCTTAGTTATTGGGGTCCAAGAGCAGTTCTTC. Translation: CASSLVIGVQEQFF.

The rearrangement uses TRBV28 and TRBJ2-7; 10 nucleotides line up with TRBD2. CDR3 length equals 17 residues. CDR1 is MDHEN and CDR2 is SYDVKM in the germline V gene. V gave up 3 bases and J gave up 0 bases; unmatched junction bases: 8. CDR3 amino acids: CASSFGLADTSSYEQYF. CDR3 DNA: TGTGCCAGCAGTTTCGGACTAGCGGATACTAGCTCCTACGAGCAGTACTTC.

The genes are TRBV7-2 and TRBJ2-7; possibly TRBD2 for D (6 bases). V dropped 4 bases and J dropped 2 bases, with 9 bases sitting between them. In germline, CDR1 is SGHTA, CDR2 FQGNSA. The CDR3 extends over 13 amino acids. CDR3 nucleotides: TGTGCCAGCAGCTCTCCGGGGGCCTACGAGCAGTACTTC. Encoded protein: CASSSPGAYEQYF.

A few counts support this clonotype. The V gene is TRBV21-1, the J gene TRBJ1-6; whether TRBD1, the table's D call, matches the DNA was not checked. TRBV21-1 is deemed a pseudogene. The CDR3 has 17 amino acids. The CDR3 coding sequence is TGTGCCAGCAGCCCATGGGACAGGAGCTCCTATAATTCACCCCTCCACTTT. This gives the protein CASSPWDRSSYNSPLHF.

This sequence joins TRBV7-9 and TRBJ2-3; 7 bases fit TRBD2. Trimming took 3 bases from V and 2 from J; bases not matched to a gene: 5. The length of the CDR3 is 15 residues. In germline, CDR1 is SEHNR, CDR2 FQNEAQ (reference sequence). The DNA for the CDR3 is TGTGCCAGCAGCTTTCTGACTAGCTTCACAGATACGCAGTATTTT. Translated, it gives CASSFLTSFTDTQYF.

This clonotype was seen a handful of times. This chain uses TRBV6-2 or TRBV6-3 with TRBJ2-5; 7 positions agree with TRBD2. Germline CDR1 is MNHEY and CDR2 is SVGEGT. V dropped 2 bases and J dropped 4; count of bases not matched to a gene: 4. This CDR3 has 14 amino acids. The chain's CDR3 is CASSYAGVGETQYF. In nucleotides, the CDR3 is TGTGCCAGCAGTTACGCGGGAGTGGGAGAGACCCAGTACTTC.